The 27 T cell receptor beta chains below all came from one sample that was sequenced in a study of identical twins. TCRdb reanalysed the 5' RACE reads using MiXCR and keeps one entry per CDR3 protein. This sample has some 1,700,000 distinct CDR3 sequences, with more than 30% found just once. The sample was cord blood. These receptors all come from a newborn girl in good health.

This clonotype was detected a few times. The CDR3 bases are TGCAGTGCTGGCGACTTCCTGGGGGCCAAAAACATTCAGTACTTC. This translates into CSAGDFLGAKNIQYF. J is TRBJ2-4 and V is TRBV20-1, with D uncertain. With 5 bases removed from V and 1 base from J, the gap between germline ends came to 15 bases. The CDR3 covers 15 residues. Germline values: CDR1 DFQATT, CDR2 SNEGSKA (reference sequence).

V gene TRBV14 combines with J gene TRBJ2-2; tentative D call: TRBD1 (5 bases). CDR1 is SGHDN, CDR2 FVKESK, per germline. The CDR3 contains 14 residues. Trimming pared 4 bases from V and 4 bases from J, leaving 10 bases between. CDR3 nucleotide sequence: TGTGCCAGCAGCCCCAGGGTGGGCACCGGGGAGCTGTTTTTT. Amino acids: CASSPRVGTGELFF.

A remark on this clonotype: One end of the junction does not line up with germline, which may come from a read error. This chain uses TRBV27 with TRBJ1-4; TRBD1 might be the D (5 bases). The CDR3 runs to 15 residues. Per the germline V gene, CDR1 is MNHEY and CDR2 is SMNVEV (reference sequence). CDR3 sequence: CASSFSTATNERLFF. The CDR3 region has the DNA TGCGCCAGCAGTTTTTCGACAGCAACTAATGAAAGACTGTTTTTT.

This clonotype was counted a few times. V usage is TRBV20-1 and J usage is TRBJ2-7, with D unclear. The length of the CDR3 is 15 residues. Between the trimmed V and J ends, which lost 3 bases and 3 bases, there was a span of 18 bases. The germline CDR1 and CDR2 sequences are DFQATT and SNEGSKA (reference sequence). The CDR3 loop reads CSARRSLGVSYEQYF. The CDR3 DNA reads TGCAGTGCTAGGAGGTCTCTAGGAGTTAGCTACGAGCAGTACTTC.

The genes are TRBV24-1 and TRBJ1-5, with 12 bases identical to TRBD1. CDR1 KGHDR and CDR2 SFDVKD come from the germline V gene. CDR3 size: 12 residues. CDR3 nucleotides: TGTGCACTGGGACAGGGGGCTCAGCCCCAGCATTTT. This sequence encodes CALGQGAQPQHF.

The table lists this clonotype with a few counts. The V gene is TRBV10-3, the J gene TRBJ2-7, with 9 bases matching TRBD1. The germline CDR1 and CDR2 sequences are ENHRY and SYGVKD. This CDR3 is 14 amino acids long. The V gene end was trimmed by 8 bases and the J gene end by 4 bases; junction bases not matched to a gene: 9. The CDR3 spells CAISDRGTIYEQYF. The CDR3 DNA reads TGTGCCATCTCGGACAGGGGAACAATATACGAGCAGTACTTC.

This clonotype was recorded a few times. The chain recombines TRBV2 with TRBJ1-5, with TRBD1 as a possible D gene (6 bases). The germline CDR1 and CDR2 sequences are SNHLY and FYNNEI. V was cut by 6 bases and J by 7 bases, with 13 bases left in between. CDR3 length equals 13 residues. Written as DNA, the CDR3 is TGTGCCAGCAGAGAACAGGGTGGCCAGCCCCAGCATTTT. It encodes CASREQGGQPQHF.

The V and J genes are TRBV29-1 and TRBJ1-3; D remains ambiguous. Germline V gene data show CDR1 as SQVTM and CDR2 as ANQGSEA. This CDR3 contains 13 residues. V gave up 4 bases and J gave up 0 bases, with 7 bases separating them. The CDR3 nucleotides read TGCAGCGTTGTCCTAGGCTCTGGAAACACCATATATTTT. This gives the protein CSVVLGSGNTIYF.

The chain uses TRBV20-1 and TRBJ1-4; 7 positions agree with TRBD1. J gave up 8 bases and V 6 bases, and 9 bases lay outside the gene matches. The CDR3 runs to 13 residues. The germline V gene has CDR1 DFQATT and CDR2 SNEGSKA (reference sequence). The DNA of the CDR3 is TGCAGTGCCCCGACAGGGATGGAGGAAAAACTGTTTTTT. As protein: CSAPTGMEEKLFF.

The chain recombines TRBV28 with TRBJ1-4, with D tentatively TRBD1 (5 bases). The CDR3 covers 14 residues. Germline V lookup: CDR1 MDHEN, CDR2 SYDVKM. Trimming removed 0 bases at V and 4 bases at J, with 6 bases between. This CDR3 is CASSLWDNNEKLFF. The CDR3 DNA reads as TGTGCCAGCAGTTTATGGGACAATAATGAAAAACTGTTTTTT.

About this clonotype: At one end the junction does not follow the germline gene, possibly because of a read error. The rearrangement uses TRBV25-1 and TRBJ2-1; 11 bases map to TRBD2. CDR3 length: 16 amino acids. Germline V CDR1 and CDR2: MGHDK, SYGVNS. The CDR3 coding sequence is TGTGCCAGCAGTGAAACTAGCGGGAGATTCTACACTGAGCAGTTCTTC. Its protein product is CASSETSGRFYTEQFF.

This chain connects TRBV4-1 to TRBJ2-4; perhaps D is TRBD1 or TRBD2 (5 bases each). Germline CDR1 reads MGHRA; CDR2 reads YSYEKL. V lost 2 bases and J 15 bases, leaving 26 bases between the germline ends. The CDR3 length is 16 residues. The CDR3 protein is CASSQIPRDHSYERYF. CDR3 sequence (DNA): TGCGCCAGCAGCCAAATTCCCCGGGACCACTCCTACGAGCGGTACTTC.

The J gene is TRBJ2-1, the V gene TRBV6-1; D may be TRBD2 (6 bases). The V gene lost 6 bases and the J gene lost 9 bases, with 12 bases spanning the gap. Germline CDR1 MNHNS, CDR2 SASEGT. The CDR3 consists of 12 residues. In DNA form, the CDR3 reads TGTGCCAGCAGACACCAGGGAGGTGAGCAGTTCTTC. Translated, it gives CASRHQGGEQFF.

In this sample, this clonotype turned up a few times. The gene calls are TRBV12-3 or TRBV12-4 and TRBJ2-1, with D perhaps TRBD1 (6 bases). The CDR3 runs to 14 residues. Trimming left V 4 bases short and J 3 bases short, with 10 bases between. CDR3 amino acids: CASSWVGGYNEQFF. The CDR3 nucleotides are TGTGCCAGCAGTTGGGTAGGGGGCTACAATGAGCAGTTCTTC.

The V and J genes are TRBV28 and TRBJ1-6; 8 nucleotides agree with TRBD1. Trimming took 6 bases from V and 6 from J; bases not matched to a gene: 7. Germline V gives CDR1 MDHEN, CDR2 SYDVKM. The CDR3 sequence is 15 residues long. The CDR3 DNA sequence: TGTGCCAGCAGCTCTACGGACAGGGTTAATTCACCCCTCCACTTT. Amino acids: CASSSTDRVNSPLHF.

The chain combines TRBV20-1 with TRBJ1-2; TRBD1 matches at 8 bases. With 0 bases clipped from V and 7 bases from J, the junction kept 7 bases outside the gene matches. Germline loops: CDR1 DFQATT, CDR2 SNEGSKA (reference sequence). The length of the CDR3 is 14 residues. The CDR3 loop reads CSARDDRGWIGYTF. The CDR3 DNA reads TGCAGTGCTAGAGACGACAGGGGTTGGATTGGCTACACCTTC.

V is TRBV6-5 and J is TRBJ1-1, with a tentative D call TRBD1 (6 bases). Germline V gives CDR1 MNHEY, CDR2 SVGAGI. The CDR3 is made up of 13 amino acids. V was pared by 2 bases and J by 4 bases, with 8 bases between. The CDR3 DNA is TGTGCCAGCAGTTACGACAGGCCCACTGAAGCTTTCTTT. Amino acid sequence: CASSYDRPTEAFF.

As to this clonotype: One junction end disagrees with the germline gene, perhaps due to a read error. The gene calls are TRBV10-3 and TRBJ2-1, with a possible D match to TRBD1 (6 bases). This CDR3 comprises 14 residues. Germline CDR1 is ENHRY and CDR2 is SYGVKD. The CDR3 DNA reads TGTGCCTCGATACGGGACAACTCCCACAATGAGCAGTTCTTC. The encoded protein is CASIRDNSHNEQFF.

The chain has TRBV24-1 and TRBJ2-1; 14 bases are a match to TRBD2. This CDR3 spans 19 amino acids. V trimming: 1 base; J trimming: 5 bases; junction bases outside the gene matches: 9. Germline assignment: CDR1 KGHDR and CDR2 SFDVKD. The CDR3 here is CATSDFRGLAGESNNEQFF. DNA of the CDR3: TGTGCCACCAGTGATTTTAGGGGACTAGCGGGAGAGTCCAACAATGAGCAGTTCTTC.

This chain uses TRBV7-9 with TRBJ1-2; 7 bases map to TRBD1. V gave up 2 bases and J gave up 2 bases; unmatched junction bases: 8. This CDR3 comprises 16 residues. Germline assignment: CDR1 SEHNR and CDR2 FQNEAQ (reference sequence). CDR3 protein: CASSLSLRGRNYGYTF. The CDR3 nucleotides read TGTGCCAGCAGCTTATCTTTAAGGGGGCGGAACTATGGCTACACCTTC.

This clonotype was recorded at least ten times. Mismatch with germline at one junction end may stem from a read error. This chain joins TRBV5-1 and TRBJ2-3, with TRBD2 identical over 7 bases. This CDR3 region has 15 residues. Per germline, CDR1 SGHRS and CDR2 YFSETQ. CDR3 sequence reads: CASSPTAGGTDTQYF. As DNA, the CDR3 is TGTGCCAGCAGTCCGACGGCGGGAGGCACAGATACGCAGTATTTT.

This clonotype was seen a few times. The V call is TRBV16, the J call TRBJ1-5; D gene unclear. Germline V gives CDR1 KGHSY, CDR2 FQNENV. The CDR3 extends over 14 amino acids. Trimming removed 1 base from V and 5 bases from J, with 9 bases in between. The CDR3 loop reads CASSQYTADQPQHF. CDR3 in DNA: TGTGCCAGCAGCCAATACACCGCAGATCAGCCCCAGCATTTT.

With respect to this clonotype: This sequence may be a read error, since a much larger clone differs from it by one base. This rearrangement joins TRBV5-1 to TRBJ2-6; D is uncertain. This CDR3 has 18 residues. Germline V CDR1 and CDR2: SGHRS, YFSETQ. In DNA form, the CDR3 reads TGCGCCAGCAGCTTGGTTCCCGGATTAGCCTCTGGGACCAACGTCCTGACTTTC. It yields the protein CASSLVPGLASGTNVLTF. The whole variable domain, remainder taken from reference TRBV5-1 and TRBJ2-6, is KAGVTQTPRYLIKTRGQQVTLSCSPISGHRSVSWYQQTPGQGLQFLFEYFSETQRNKGNFPGRFSGRQFSNSRSEMNVSTLELGDSALYLCASSLVPGLASGTNVLTFGAGSRLTVL.

This chain connects TRBV18 to TRBJ2-1; TRBD2 agrees at 8 bases. The CDR3 is 19 amino acids. Losses at the gene ends were 3 bases for V and 0 bases for J; bases not matched to a gene: 13. Germline CDR1 KGHSH, CDR2 LQKENI. CDR3: CASSPLSVSGGSSYNEQFF. DNA of the CDR3: TGTGCCAGCTCACCTTTAAGTGTTTCGGGGGGGAGCTCCTACAATGAGCAGTTCTTC.

The CDR3 loop is CSASILRTGNYEQYF. CDR3 coding DNA: TGCAGTGCTAGTATACTCAGGACAGGGAACTACGAGCAGTACTTC. This chain uses TRBV20-1 with TRBJ2-7; 8 bases fit TRBD1. Germline V CDR1 and CDR2: DFQATT, SNEGSKA (reference sequence). There are 15 residues in the CDR3. V gave up 3 bases and J gave up 3 bases; unmatched junction bases: 10.

In its sample, this clonotype was seen many times. For the CDR3, the DNA is TGCAGCGTTAGGGACAGGGTATACAATGAGCAGTTCTTC. Its translation: CSVRDRVYNEQFF. J is TRBJ2-1 and V is TRBV29-1, with 9 bases aligning to TRBD1. V lost 5 bases and J lost 4; bases outside the gene matches: 3. CDR1 and CDR2 from the germline V gene are SQVTM and ANQGSEA. The CDR3 runs to 13 residues.

This chain uses TRBV20-1 with TRBJ2-1; 16 nucleotides line up with TRBD2. With the DNA end fitting TRBJ2-7 better, the J assignment may be wrong. This CDR3 has 18 residues. Germline loops: CDR1 DFQATT, CDR2 SNEGSKA (reference sequence). CDR3 amino acids: CSARGLAGGPLGYNEQYF. For the CDR3, the DNA is TGCAGTGCTCGGGGACTAGCGGGAGGGCCTTTGGGCTACAATGAGCAGTACTTC.